Only one count was recorded for the clone carrying this T cell receptor (beta chain). Its antigen is unknown. The sample originates from a study of T cell clonotyping in hematopoietic cell transplantation. Measured with immunoSEQ multiplex PCR; TCRdb has only the in-frame clones, and not every one. The sample includes roughly 14,000 clones, approximately 90% of them seen just once. Blood collection times were about day -28 and days 30, 100, 180 posttransplant. V was shortened by 4 bases and J by 6 bases, with 13 bases between the two germline ends. Germline CDR1 reads MNHNY; CDR2 reads SVGAGI (reference sequence). The CDR3 loop spans 13 amino acids. Study-wide findings and caveats: At the given depth, recipient repertoires were over 95% de novo clonotypes. CD4 and CD8 repertoire contributions could not be separated without sorting. Pathologically expanded recipient clonotypes increased progressively from day 30 to day 180 as diversity fell.

V is TRBV6-6 and J is TRBJ2-7; no firm D call. This receptor was identified in a male patient aged 50 to 60 who had an allogeneic stem cell transplant from an unrelated donor, so T cells may come from the graft donor. Some clones in this sample may be carry-over from other donors' samples. This specimen consisted of PBMCs, obtained 100 days after allogeneic stem cell transplant. CDR3 region: CASSSGPWGEQYF. CDR3 DNA: TGTGCCAGCAGTTCAGGTCCGTGGGGCGAGCAGTACTTC.